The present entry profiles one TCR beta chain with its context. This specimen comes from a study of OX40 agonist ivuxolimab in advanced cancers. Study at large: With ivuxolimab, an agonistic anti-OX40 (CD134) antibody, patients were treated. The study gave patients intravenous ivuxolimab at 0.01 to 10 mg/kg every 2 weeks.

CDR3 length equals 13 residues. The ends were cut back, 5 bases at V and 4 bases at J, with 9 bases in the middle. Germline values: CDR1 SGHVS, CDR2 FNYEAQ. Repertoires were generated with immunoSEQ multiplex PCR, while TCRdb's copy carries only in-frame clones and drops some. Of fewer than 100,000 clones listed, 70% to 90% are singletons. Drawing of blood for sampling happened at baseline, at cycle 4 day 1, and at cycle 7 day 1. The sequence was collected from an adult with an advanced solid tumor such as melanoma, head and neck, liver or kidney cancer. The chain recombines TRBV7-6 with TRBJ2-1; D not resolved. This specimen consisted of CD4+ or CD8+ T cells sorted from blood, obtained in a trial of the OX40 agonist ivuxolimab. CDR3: CASSLRAYNEQFF. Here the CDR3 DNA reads TGTGCCAGCAGCCTTCGGGCTTACAATGAGCAGTTCTTC. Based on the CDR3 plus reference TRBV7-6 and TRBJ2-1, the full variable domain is GAGVSQSPRYKVTKRGQDVALRCDPISGHVSLYWYRQALGQGPEFLTYFNYEAQQDKSGLPNDRFSAERPEGSISTLTIQRTEQRDSAMYRCASSLRAYNEQFFGPGTRLTVL.